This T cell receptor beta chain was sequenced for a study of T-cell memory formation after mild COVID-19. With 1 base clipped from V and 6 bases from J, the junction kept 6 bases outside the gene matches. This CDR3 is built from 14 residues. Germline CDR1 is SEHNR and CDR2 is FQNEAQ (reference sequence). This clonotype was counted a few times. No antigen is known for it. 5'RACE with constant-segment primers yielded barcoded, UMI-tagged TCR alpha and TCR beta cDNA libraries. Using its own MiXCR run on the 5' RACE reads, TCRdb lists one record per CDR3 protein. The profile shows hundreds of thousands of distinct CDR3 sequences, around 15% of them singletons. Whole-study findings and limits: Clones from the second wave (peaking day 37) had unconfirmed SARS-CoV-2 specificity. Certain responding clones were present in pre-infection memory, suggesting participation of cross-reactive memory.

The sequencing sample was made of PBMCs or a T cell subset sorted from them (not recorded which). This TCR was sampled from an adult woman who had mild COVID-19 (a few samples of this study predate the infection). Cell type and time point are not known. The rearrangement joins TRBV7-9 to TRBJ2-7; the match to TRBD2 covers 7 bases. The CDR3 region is CASSLGGGTLEQYF. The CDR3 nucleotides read TGTGCCAGCAGCTTAGGCGGGGGTACCCTCGAGCAGTACTTC.